This paragraph reports one T cell receptor beta chain. The antigen is unknown. This CDR3 has 14 amino acids. V was shortened by 3 bases and J by 4 bases, with 14 bases between the two germline ends. Germline CDR1 reads DFQATT; CDR2 reads SNEGSKA (reference sequence). Unique molecular identifiers were incorporated during preparation of the TCRbeta library. In TCRdb, the PCR reads were re-called with MiXCR into one record per CDR3 protein. In the table there are hundreds of thousands of distinct CDR3 sequences, 10% to 15% of which are singletons. This sample stems from a study of T-cell reconstitution after alpha-beta-depleted transplantation in children. Study results and limitations: Two months or so post-transplant, alpha-beta T cells reportedly derived from several hundred expanded graft clones. After transplant, high TCRbeta diversity at day 60 in some patients arose from surviving recipient T cells and thymic progenitors. T cells produced anew were the main source of T-cell counts and diversity one year after transplant.

V usage is TRBV20-1 and J usage is TRBJ2-3; D possibly corresponds to TRBD1 (6 bases). The receptor was isolated from a male patient under 18 who had a stem cell transplant for acute myeloid leukemia, so the T cells may come from the graft donor. The specimen was PBMCs, mostly from graft donor cells, collected 360 days after TCRalphabeta/CD19-depleted stem cell transplant. The CDR3, as DNA: TGCAGTGCTAGTGGAAGGGGGTCCCCAGATACGCAGTATTTT. This codes for CSASGRGSPDTQYF.